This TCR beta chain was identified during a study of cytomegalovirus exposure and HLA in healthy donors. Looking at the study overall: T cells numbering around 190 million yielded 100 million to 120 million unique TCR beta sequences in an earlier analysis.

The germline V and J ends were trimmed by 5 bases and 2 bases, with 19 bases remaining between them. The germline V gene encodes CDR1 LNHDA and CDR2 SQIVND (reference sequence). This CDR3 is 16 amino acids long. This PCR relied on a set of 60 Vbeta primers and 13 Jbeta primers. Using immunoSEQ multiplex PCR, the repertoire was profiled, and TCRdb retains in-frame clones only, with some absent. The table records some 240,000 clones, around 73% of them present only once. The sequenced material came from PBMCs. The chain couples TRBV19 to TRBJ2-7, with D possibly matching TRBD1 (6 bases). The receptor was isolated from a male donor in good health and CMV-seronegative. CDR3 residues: CASSVSDRRGTYEQYF. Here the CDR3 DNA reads TGTGCCAGTAGTGTCTCGGACAGAAGGGGTACCTACGAGCAGTACTTC. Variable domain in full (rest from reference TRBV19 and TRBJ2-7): DGGITQSPKYLFRKEGQNVTLSCEQNLNHDAMYWYRQDPGQGLRLIYYSQIVNDFQKGDIAEGYSVSREKKESFPLTVTSAQKNPTAFYLCASSVSDRRGTYEQYFGPGTRLTVT.